This TCR beta chain was sequenced during a study of blood T cell repertoires in COVID-19. Per the germline V gene, CDR1 is SQVTM and CDR2 is ANQGSEA. V shed 6 bases, J shed 7 bases, and the junction held 11 bases outside the gene matches. The CDR3 loop spans 13 amino acids. Using immunoSEQ multiplex PCR, the repertoire was profiled, and TCRdb retains in-frame clones only, with some absent. Altogether more than 85,000 clones are present, 70% to 85% being singletons, with the ten largest covering 12%. The chain recombines TRBV29-1 with TRBJ1-2; 7 positions match TRBD1. Sequenced sample: peripheral blood. The sequence was obtained from a human donor in a cohort sampled during active COVID-19. The CDR3 is CSVVEGAAGGYTF. The CDR3 DNA sequence: TGCAGCGTGGTAGAGGGGGCAGCTGGTGGCTACACCTTC.